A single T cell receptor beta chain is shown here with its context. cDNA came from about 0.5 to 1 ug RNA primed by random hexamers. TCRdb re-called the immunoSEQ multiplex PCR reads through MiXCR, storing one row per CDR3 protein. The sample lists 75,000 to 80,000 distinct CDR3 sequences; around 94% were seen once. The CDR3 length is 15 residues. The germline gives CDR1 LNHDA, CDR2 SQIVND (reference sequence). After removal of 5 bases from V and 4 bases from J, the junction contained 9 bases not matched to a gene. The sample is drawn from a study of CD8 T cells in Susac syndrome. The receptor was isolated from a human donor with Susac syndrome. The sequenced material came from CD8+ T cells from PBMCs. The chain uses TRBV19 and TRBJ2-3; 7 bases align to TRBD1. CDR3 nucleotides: TGTGCCAGTAGTTACCCAGGGGGTCGGTCAGATACGCAGTATTTT. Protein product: CASSYPGGRSDTQYF.